These T cell receptor beta chains were read from a single sample in a study of identical twins. TCRdb independently ran MiXCR on the 5' RACE reads; one entry per CDR3 protein. The data contain some 630,000 distinct CDR3 sequences, 7% to 7.5% of them singletons. The same sample was also used in a study of yellow fever vaccine responses in identical twins.

The specimen sequenced was PBMCs. The source of these receptors is a woman aged 18 to 35 in good health. CDR3s include the opening cysteine and the closing phenylalanine or tryptophan. A D gene is named only where the DNA matches it firmly. Expanded clones are given a class, and other clones once, few, many or no size at all.

length	V	D	size	J	CDR3	DNA
13	TRBV7-9	-	-	TRBJ2-2	CASSHWLSGELFF	TGTGCCAGCAGCCACTGGTTATCCGGGGAGCTGTTTTTT
15	TRBV12-3/TRBV12-4	TRBD1	few	TRBJ2-1	CASTDRDRGYNEQFF	TGTGCCAGCACCGACCGGGACAGGGGCTACAATGAGCAGTTCTTC
13	TRBV14	TRBD2	few	TRBJ2-1	CASRMSGVNEQFF	TGTGCCAGCAGGATGAGCGGGGTCAATGAGCAGTTCTTC
13	TRBV12-3/TRBV12-4	-	many	TRBJ2-5	CASSQDGQGTQYF	TGTGCCAGCAGTCAAGACGGTCAGGGGACCCAGTACTTC
17	TRBV6-5	-	-	TRBJ2-1	CASSYSLREDSYNEQFF	TGTGCCAGCAGTTACTCTCTCAGGGAAGACTCCTACAATGAGCAGTTCTTC
13	TRBV20-1	TRBD1	many	TRBJ2-2	CSVGQGKTGELFF	TGCAGTGTGGGACAGGGCAAGACCGGGGAGCTGTTTTTT
14	TRBV28	-	many	TRBJ1-3	CASGRDFSGNTIYF	TGTGCCAGCGGCAGGGACTTCTCTGGAAACACCATATATTTT
15	TRBV5-1	TRBD2	few	TRBJ2-5	CASSFSSGSRETQYF	TGCGCCAGCAGCTTTTCTAGCGGGAGCCGAGAGACCCAGTACTTC
12	TRBV15	-	many	TRBJ2-1	CATSNLGNEQFF	TGTGCCACCAGCAATTTGGGCAATGAGCAGTTCTTC
15	TRBV5-1	TRBD1	-	TRBJ2-1	CASSFAGQGVGEQFF	TGCGCCAGCAGCTTCGCGGGACAGGGCGTCGGTGAGCAGTTCTTC
17	TRBV10-3	TRBD2	few	TRBJ2-1	CAIKGASGRESYNEQFF	TGTGCCATCAAAGGGGCTAGCGGGAGGGAATCCTACAATGAGCAGTTCTTC
14	TRBV4-1	-	few	TRBJ2-2	CASSPIDNTGELFF	TGCGCCAGCAGCCCCATCGACAACACCGGGGAGCTGTTTTTT
14	TRBV5-1	-	-	TRBJ1-1	CASSPGTTGTEAFF	TGCGCCAGCAGCCCCGGGACGACGGGGACTGAAGCTTTCTTT
14	TRBV15	TRBD1	many	TRBJ2-3	CATSREQGADTQYF	TGTGCCACCAGCAGAGAGCAGGGGGCAGATACGCAGTATTTT
14	TRBV11-2	-	few	TRBJ1-2	CASSTLRDGYGYTF	TGTGCCAGCAGCACCCTCCGGGACGGATATGGCTACACCTTC
16	TRBV7-6	TRBD2	-	TRBJ2-2	CASRAGSSGNTGELFF	TGTGCCAGCAGGGCGGGGTCTAGCGGGAACACCGGGGAGCTGTTTTTT
17	TRBV19	-	-	TRBJ2-1	CASKGNNKKNSYNEQFF	TGTGCCAGTAAGGGCAACAACAAGAAAAACTCCTACAATGAGCAGTTCTTC
14	TRBV5-1	TRBD2	few	TRBJ2-1	CASSGSGGNNEQFF	TGCGCCAGCAGCGGGAGCGGGGGTAACAATGAGCAGTTCTTC
16	TRBV21-1	-	many	TRBJ2-1	CASSKPRDRGLWEQFF	TGTGCCAGCAGCAAGCCGCGGGACAGGGGGCTATGGGAGCAGTTCTTC
16	TRBV20-1	TRBD2	few	TRBJ2-1	CSAYRTSGSYYNEQFF	TGCAGTGCTTATAGAACTAGCGGGAGTTACTACAATGAGCAGTTCTTC
13	TRBV29-1	TRBD2	few	TRBJ2-7	CSVGTSGTEEQYF	TGCAGCGTAGGGACTAGCGGGACGGAGGAGCAGTACTTC
14	TRBV5-6	-	-	TRBJ1-2	CASSLFQNWDGYTF	TGTGCCAGCAGCTTGTTTCAGAATTGGGATGGCTACACCTTC
14	TRBV19	TRBD1	-	TRBJ2-1	CATQTGTGGLEQFF	TGTGCAACTCAAACCGGGACAGGGGGCCTTGAGCAGTTCTTC
17	TRBV6-1	TRBD1	-	TRBJ1-3	CASSSTTGGLFGNTIYF	TGTGCCAGCAGCTCTACAACAGGGGGACTTTTTGGAAACACCATATATTTT
10	TRBV12-3/TRBV12-4	-	few	TRBJ1-2	CASGHYGYTF	TGTGCCAGCGGGCACTATGGCTACACCTTC
18	TRBV20-1	TRBD1	few	TRBJ2-1	CCARLGQGGEGTYNEQFF	TGCTGTGCTAGACTGGGACAGGGAGGCGAGGGCACCTACAATGAGCAGTTCTTC
12	TRBV5-1	-	many	TRBJ2-7	CASSSQGYEQYF	TGTGCCAGCAGTTCCCAGGGATACGAGCAGTACTTC
14	TRBV14	TRBD2	few	TRBJ2-1	CASSQVAGGNEQFF	TGTGCCAGCAGCCAAGTAGCGGGGGGTAATGAGCAGTTCTTC
13	TRBV7-7	TRBD1	-	TRBJ2-1	CASSPGTANEQFF	TGTGCCAGCAGCCCTGGGACAGCCAATGAGCAGTTCTTC
12	TRBV29-1	-	many	TRBJ2-3	CSVQPSTDTQYF	TGCAGCGTCCAACCAAGCACAGATACGCAGTATTTT